This is a list of T cell receptor beta chains from one sample in a study of cytomegalovirus exposure and HLA in healthy donors. Profiled with immunoSEQ multiplex PCR; TCRdb holds only in-frame clones, not every one. The sample carries 85,000 to 120,000 clones, 65% to 80% recorded once. The sequencing sample was made of PBMCs. All receptors come from a man aged 55-75 years in good health and CMV-seronegative. Each CDR3 is given with its conserved first and last residue. Each record gives: J gene, V gene, CDR3 protein.

>TRBJ1-5|TRBV27
CASTRTFTGGQPQHF
>TRBJ1-5|TRBV6-4
CASSATGGQPQHF
>TRBJ2-1|TRBV19
CASSPGQVNDEQFF
>TRBJ1-1|TRBV5-6
CASSLTVQNTEAFF
>TRBJ2-5|TRBV30
CAGKVGGGETQYF
>TRBJ2-3|TRBV6-5
CASSPYTGNTDTQYF
>TRBJ1-5|TRBV4-3
CASSQENSPNQPQHF
>TRBJ1-2|TRBV11-2
CASSFGTAYGYTF
>TRBJ1-2|TRBV4-3
CASSQDRDTGYTF
>TRBJ2-2|TRBV5-1
CASRTGTGELFF
>TRBJ1-2|TRBV5-1
CASSLKTGGDNYGYTF
>TRBJ1-1|TRBV5-1
CASSFSLGTGVFEAFF
>TRBJ1-4|TRBV28
CASSLPQRATNEKLFF
>TRBJ2-2|TRBV5-1
CASSSRQDNTGELFF
>TRBJ2-5|TRBV6-5
CASSYGSGLETQYF
>TRBJ1-5|TRBV15
CATRAGFTSNQPQHF
>TRBJ1-5|TRBV7-9
CASSLGGLSNQPQHF
>TRBJ1-3|TRBV7-2
CASSLTGGLGNTIYF
>TRBJ1-1|TRBV5-1
CASSLNRGGTEAFF
>TRBJ1-2|TRBV19
CASRSGSGSYYGYTF
>TRBJ2-1|TRBV7-9
CASTQDARNEQFF
>TRBJ2-5|TRBV7-7
CASSMGPNTQETQYF
>TRBJ2-2|TRBV14
CASSQSGPGELFF
>TRBJ1-2|TRBV11-3
CASSDTQGRGYTF
>TRBJ1-5|TRBV2
CASSGTGGNQPQHF
>TRBJ2-4|TRBV5-1
CASSLNGENIQYF
>TRBJ2-1|TRBV20-1
CSVETGDEQFF
>TRBJ1-1|TRBV6-1
CASSEHWTMNTEAFF
>TRBJ2-1|TRBV5-1
CASSLGFGGGAVEQFF
>TRBJ2-7|TRBV11-2
CASSLVFAGQGAYEQYF
>TRBJ2-3|TRBV2
CASSDPGGRLDTQYF
>TRBJ1-2|TRBV27
CASSSFSGSSGYTF
>TRBJ2-2|TRBV5-1
CASRDPGQGVSGELFF
>TRBJ2-3|TRBV18
CASSIQGDTQYF
>TRBJ1-1|TRBV15
CATSRGTGAVNTEAFF
>TRBJ2-1|TRBV6-1
CASNPGTGNNEQFF
>TRBJ2-3|TRBV2
CASTGGGAPTVDTQYF
>TRBJ1-6|TRBV7-2
CAGRGWENNSPLHF
>TRBJ2-2|TRBV19
CATKKGDTGELFF
>TRBJ1-4|TRBV14
CASSPQRLGALFF
>TRBJ2-5|TRBV29-1
CSVREGGAGGGSQYF
>TRBJ1-1|TRBV30
CAWSGQGYTEAFF
>TRBJ1-3|TRBV30
CAWSHTGSHSGNTIYF
>TRBJ1-1|TRBV7-9
CASSHDMDTEAFF
>TRBJ2-1|TRBV11-3
CASSLNSRGARNEQFF